These 2 T cell receptor beta chains were all obtained from the same sample, sequenced in a study of shared clonotypes between healthy human individuals. Clones were sequenced by immunoSEQ multiplex PCR, and TCRdb holds only the in-frame ones, with some missing. The data show some 450,000 clones, with 77% seen just once and about 11% held by the top ten. The sample consisted of PBMCs. The receptors shown here come from a woman between 40 and 55 years old in good health. Some clones in this sample may be carry-over from other donors' samples.

This clone was counted a single time. This CDR3 is CSVLGQGFGYEQYF. The CDR3 bases are TGCAGCGTGCTGGGACAGGGGTTTGGCTACGAGCAGTACTTC. The chain employs TRBV29-1 and TRBJ2-7, with 10 nucleotides matching TRBD1. J lost 3 bases, V lost 6 bases, and 8 bases had no gene match. The CDR3 is 14 residues long. Germline V gene lookup returns CDR1 SQVTM and CDR2 ANQGSEA.

This chain links TRBV28 with TRBJ2-4; the match to TRBD1 covers 7 bases. CDR1 is MDHEN, CDR2 SYDVKM, per germline. Trimming cost V 6 bases and J 6 bases; bases outside gene matches: 11. The CDR3 consists of 15 residues. CDR3 nucleotide sequence: TGTGCCAGCAGCCGAACAGGGGTCGGACTAAACATTCAGTACTTC. It encodes CASSRTGVGLNIQYF.